These T cell receptor beta chains were read from a single sample in a study of control samples from healthy donors and cancer patients. Produced via immunoSEQ multiplex PCR; TCRdb's table is partial and in-frame only. The table lists under 450,000 clones, 75% to 95% of them singletons, with around 6.4% in the top ten. The sample comprised PBMCs. All receptors derive from a middle-aged man with head and neck cancer. CDR3s include the opening cysteine and the closing phenylalanine or tryptophan. A D gene is named only where the DNA matches it firmly. Size is omitted from some rows. Given values are once, few, many or a class for expanded clones.

TGTGCCAGTATGGGGACAGGGTATTCACCCCTCCACTTT,CASMGTGYSPLHF,-,13,TRBV19,TRBJ1-6,TRBD1
TGCGCCAGCAGCATGACAGGAGAGACTGAAGCTTTCTTT,CASSMTGETEAFF,-,13,TRBV5-1,TRBJ1-1,-
TGTGCCAGCAGCTCACAGGGGGCGGGGGGATCACCCCTCCACTTT,CASSSQGAGGSPLHF,-,15,TRBV7-3,TRBJ1-6,TRBD1
TGTGCCAGCCGGGGTCTGGGGGAGACCCAGTACTTC,CASRGLGETQYF,-,12,TRBV19,TRBJ2-5,-
TGTGCCAGCAGCTTAGGGCAGGGGGTCCCCTACGAGCAGTACTTC,CASSLGQGVPYEQYF,-,15,TRBV7-2,TRBJ2-7,TRBD1
TGTGCCAGCCTCGACAGAGCCAAAAACATTCAGTACTTC,CASLDRAKNIQYF,-,13,TRBV28,TRBJ2-4,-
TGTGCCAGCAGCTTTAGTGGAAACACCATATATTTT,CASSFSGNTIYF,-,12,TRBV7-9,TRBJ1-3,-
TGTGCCAGCAGTTACCAGACAGGCCTCGGGGGCTACACCTTC,CASSYQTGLGGYTF,once,14,TRBV2,TRBJ1-2,-
TGTGCCAGCAGCGTAGGTCCGGACAGGGGTCAAGCCTACGAGCAGTACTTC,CASSVGPDRGQAYEQYF,-,17,TRBV9,TRBJ2-7,TRBD1
TGTGCCAGCATAGACAGTTTTGGAGAAGCTTTCTTT,CASIDSFGEAFF,-,12,TRBV4-2,TRBJ1-1,-
TGTGCCAGCAGCTTAGAGACAGGGTTGTCTGGCTACACCTTC,CASSLETGLSGYTF,-,14,TRBV7-2,TRBJ1-2,TRBD1
TGTGCCAGCAGTTATTCACCGCTCAATCAGCCCCAGCATTTT,CASSYSPLNQPQHF,-,14,TRBV6-6,TRBJ1-5,-
TGTGCCTGGAATAGCGGCGTCGAGACCCAGTACTTC,CAWNSGVETQYF,few,12,TRBV30,TRBJ2-5,-
TGTGCCAGCAACCCGGGTATGAACACTGAAGCTTTCTTT,CASNPGMNTEAFF,-,13,TRBV2,TRBJ1-1,-
TGTGCCAGCAGTTTAGCCAGCAACACTGAAGCTTTCTTT,CASSLASNTEAFF,-,13,TRBV27,TRBJ1-1,-
TGTGCCAGCAGTTTTGCGGGGGGCGGACAAAGCACCATATATTTT,CASSFAGGGQSTIYF,once,15,TRBV27,TRBJ1-3,-
TGTGCCAGCAGTTACGGGGGCACCCACTACGAGCAGTACTTC,CASSYGGTHYEQYF,-,14,TRBV6-5,TRBJ2-7,-
TGTGCCACCAGTGATACGGGGCGGGGAAATGAGCAGTTCTTC,CATSDTGRGNEQFF,-,14,TRBV24-1,TRBJ2-1,-
TGTGCCAGCAGCCCAACGGCTTCAGGGGCCAACGTCCTGACTTTC,CASSPTASGANVLTF,-,15,TRBV7-3,TRBJ2-6,-
TGTGCCAGTAAAAGGGACAGGGGAGTTGAAAAACTGTTTTTT,CASKRDRGVEKLFF,-,14,TRBV19,TRBJ1-4,TRBD1
TGCGCCAGCAGCTCGACAGGGGCCACTGAAGCTTTCTTT,CASSSTGATEAFF,-,13,TRBV5-1,TRBJ1-1,TRBD1
TGTGCCAGCAGCGTTTCAGGGGGCGCGGGAAACACCATATATTTT,CASSVSGGAGNTIYF,-,15,TRBV9,TRBJ1-3,TRBD1
TGTGCCAGCAGCTTGGTACGGGACCCAACCTACGAGCAGTACTTC,CASSLVRDPTYEQYF,once,15,TRBV5-6,TRBJ2-7,-
TGTGCCACTGCCGGGGGCACAGATACGCAGTATTTT,CATAGGTDTQYF,-,12,TRBV24-1,TRBJ2-3,-
TGTGCCACCAGCAGGGCACAGGGTTATGGCTACACCTTC,CATSRAQGYGYTF,-,13,TRBV15,TRBJ1-2,-
TGTGCCAGCAGTGGAAAGACAGGAGCCAATCAGCCCCAGCATTTT,CASSGKTGANQPQHF,few,15,TRBV6-2/TRBV6-3,TRBJ1-5,-
TGTGCCAGCAGCTTGGCCCTAAGGGACAGCGCGAACACCGGGGAGCTGTTTTTT,CASSLALRDSANTGELFF,-,18,TRBV5-6,TRBJ2-2,TRBD1